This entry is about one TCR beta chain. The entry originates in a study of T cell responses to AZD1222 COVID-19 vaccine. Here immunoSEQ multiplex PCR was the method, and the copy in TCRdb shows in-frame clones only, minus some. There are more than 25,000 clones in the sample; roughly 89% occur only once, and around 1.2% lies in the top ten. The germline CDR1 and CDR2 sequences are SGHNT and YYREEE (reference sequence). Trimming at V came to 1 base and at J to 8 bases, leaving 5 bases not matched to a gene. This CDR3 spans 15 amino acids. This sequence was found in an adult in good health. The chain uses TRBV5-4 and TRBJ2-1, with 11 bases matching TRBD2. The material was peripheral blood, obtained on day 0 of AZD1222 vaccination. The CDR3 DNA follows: TGTGCCAGCAGCTTGATAGCGGGAGGGAGGGATGAGCAGTTCTTC. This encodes CASSLIAGGRDEQFF.